Here is one TCR beta chain with its context. Only a few counts were recorded for this clonotype. The specificity of this receptor is unknown. No qualities accompany the bases; no much larger clone lies one base away. These data come from a study of T-cell reconstitution after alpha-beta-depleted transplantation in children (dated by TCRdb to 2016 to 2017). As for the study more broadly: Using TCR repertoire profiling, the study quantitatively followed how T-cell immune reconstitution unfolded in children after TCRalphabeta/CD19-depleted allogeneic hematopoietic cell transplantation.

Here is what the overall study found, with its caveats: In some patients, high TCRbeta diversity at day 60 was attributed to recipient T cells and intrathymic progenitors that had survived conditioning. The apparently early alphabetaT-cell count recovery about two months after transplant was reportedly dependent on only several hundred rapidly expanded clones derived from non-depleted graft cells. The frequencies of hyperexpanded clones fell over the following months, and after one year, T-cell counts and TCRbeta diversity were mostly attributed to newly produced T cells.

The sample's treatment or condition label is to be understood as: allogeneic hematopoietic cell transplantation with graft depleted of TCRalphabeta T cells and CD19 B cells. The children who served as transplant recipients had been given grafts of TCRalphabeta/CD19-depleted allogeneic hematopoietic cells. Receptor amplification or capture employed PCR. The sample was run on an Illumina HiSeq 2500. TCR libraries were prepared with molecular barcoding, using unique molecular identifiers to normalize TCRbeta repertoire quantification. Using fastp at Q25 and MiXCR, TCRdb reprocessed the public reads and kept productive beta chains. One record per CDR3 amino acid sequence lists the most common genes and DNA. The sample includes around 450,000 distinct CDR3 sequences, with about a sixth observed a single time. The ten largest make up roughly 29% of the sample. Trimming takes 1 base from V and 4 bases from J, and the germline ends sit 10 bases apart. The germline V gene (reference sequence) supplies CDR1 SEHNR and CDR2 FQNEAQ. The CDR3 holds 14 amino acids from the cysteine to the phenylalanine. The only DNA kept is the CDR3, 42 bases in frame from the first base.

The V and J segments used are TRBV7-9 and TRBJ2-5, with the D gene uncertain. The sample here was PBMCs, mostly from graft donor cells, taken 360 days after TCRalphabeta/CD19-depleted stem cell transplant. This clonotype was obtained from a boy under two years old who had a stem cell transplant for Wiskott-Aldrich syndrome, so the T cells may come from the graft donor. The nucleotide sequence reads as follows: TGTGCCAGCAGCTTAGAGAACAAAGTAGAGACCCAGTACTTC. The translation is CASSLENKVETQYF. Here the CDR3 is joined to the reference TRBV7-9 and TRBJ2-5 genes, and the full variable domain is: DTGVSQNPRHKITKRGQNVTFRCDPISEHNRLYWYRQTLGQGPEFLTYFQNEAQLEKSRLLSDRFSAERPKGSFSTLEIQRTEQGDSAMYLCASSLENKVETQYFGPGTRLLVL.